The next 17 T cell receptor beta chains were all read from a single sample in a study of monozygotic twins with inflammatory bowel disease. TCRdb reanalyzed the 5' RACE reads, giving one entry per CDR3 protein sequence and no DNA. In total, the table holds a few hundred thousand distinct CDR3 sequences. The material sequenced was blood. The receptors come from a human donor with ulcerative colitis or Crohn's disease, or a healthy co-twin of an affected twin (not recorded which).

The J gene is TRBJ2-4, the V gene TRBV12-3 or TRBV12-4; TCRdb indicates TRBD1, and absent DNA this call remains unverified. This CDR3 is 15 amino acids long. CDR3: CASSPLRGGASRQYF.

The chain uses TRBV29-1 and TRBJ1-2; TCRdb's D call, TRBD1, is unchecked because there is no DNA. CDR1 and CDR2 (germline): SQVTM, ANQGSEA. This CDR3 has 12 amino acids. CDR3 sequence: CSAPGGGQGYTF.

The rearrangement joins TRBV7-3 to TRBJ1-2; TCRdb's assignment of TRBD1 cannot be checked, as there is no DNA. CDR1 and CDR2 (germline): SGHTA, FQGTGA. The CDR3 sequence is 14 residues long. The CDR3 here is CASSLLGQAYGYTF.

V gene TRBV7-9 combines with J gene TRBJ2-1; TCRdb proposes TRBD1, but this gene call is untestable without DNA. Germline CDR1 is SEHNR and CDR2 is FQNEAQ (reference sequence). The CDR3 contains 14 residues. The chain's CDR3 is CASSLVVGTGEQFF.

The chain carries TRBV3-1 and TRBJ2-2. The CDR3 has 19 amino acids. The germline V gene encodes CDR1 LGHDT and CDR2 YNNKEL (reference sequence). The CDR3 protein is CASSQESASWGANTGELFF. The full variable domain, its missing parts supplied by reference TRBV3-1 and TRBJ2-2, is DTAVSQTPKYLVTQMGNDKSIKCEQNLGHDTMYWYKQDSKKFLKIMFSYNNKELIINETVPNRFSPKSPDKAHLNLHINSLELGDSAVYFCASSQESASWGANTGELFFGEGSRLTVL.

The chain recombines TRBV10-3 with TRBJ1-4; checking the TCRdb D call of TRBD1 is not possible without DNA. The germline V gene encodes CDR1 ENHRY and CDR2 SYGVKD. The CDR3 length is 16 residues. CDR3 protein: CAISDQARGSDEKLFF.

The rearrangement joins TRBV5-1 to TRBJ2-2. Germline loops: CDR1 SGHRS, CDR2 YFSETQ. This CDR3 has 14 amino acids. The CDR3 sequence is CASSSQRSAGELFF.

This chain's CDR3 is CASSQMTVRIGLFF. The chain recombines TRBV4-3 with TRBJ1-4; the D call from TCRdb, TRBD1, cannot be confirmed without DNA. This CDR3 comprises 14 residues. Looked up from germline, CDR1 is LGHNA and CDR2 is YSLEER.

The V and J genes are TRBV27 and TRBJ1-4. CDR3 length: 16 residues. Germline V gives CDR1 MNHEY, CDR2 SMNVEV (reference sequence). The CDR3 region is CASTTRGIGTNEKLFF.

CDR3: CASSVGWDALGTQYF. The V gene is TRBV9, the J gene TRBJ2-3; TCRdb reports TRBD1, a call that lacks DNA to check it against. Germline values: CDR1 SGDLS, CDR2 YYNGEE. This CDR3 has 15 residues.

The V call is TRBV11-2, the J call TRBJ2-7. This CDR3 comprises 12 residues. Germline V lookup: CDR1 SGHAT, CDR2 FQNNGV. CDR3 protein: CASRSDAYEQYF.

The chain carries TRBV20-1 and TRBJ1-6. Germline CDR1 DFQATT, CDR2 SNEGSKA (reference sequence). The CDR3 contains 13 residues. CDR3 in amino acids: CSAGVGMYSPLHF.

V is TRBV19 and J is TRBJ2-3; TCRdb's assignment of TRBD1 cannot be checked, as there is no DNA. Germline values: CDR1 LNHDA, CDR2 SQIVND (reference sequence). There are 15 residues in the CDR3. The chain's CDR3 is CASRTGSSSTDTQYF.

The V gene is TRBV5-1, the J gene TRBJ2-5; with no DNA, the TCRdb D assignment of TRBD1 cannot be verified. In germline, CDR1 is SGHRS, CDR2 YFSETQ. The CDR3 has 15 amino acids. The CDR3 region is CASSSTQGSQETQYF.

The chain is built from TRBV28 and TRBJ1-1; as DNA is missing, the TRBD1 call by TCRdb cannot be tested. CDR3 length: 14 amino acids. Germline V gene lookup returns CDR1 MDHEN and CDR2 SYDVKM. The CDR3 reads CASSSWSRNTEAFF.

The chain joins TRBV7-3 to TRBJ2-5; checking the TCRdb D call of TRBD1 is not possible without DNA. The length of the CDR3 is 17 residues. Germline values: CDR1 SGHTA, CDR2 FQGTGA. This CDR3 is CASSRIPLGTFQETQYF.

The genes are TRBV7-3 and TRBJ2-1; TCRdb selects TRBD2, and the lack of DNA leaves this call unchecked. Per the germline V gene, CDR1 is SGHTA and CDR2 is FQGTGA. There are 14 residues in the CDR3. The CDR3: CASSFGGARYEQFF.